These 11 T cell receptor beta chains came from one sample sequenced in a study of CD8 T cells in Susac syndrome. Random-hexamer reverse transcription was applied to about 0.5 to 1 ug RNA. In TCRdb, the immunoSEQ multiplex PCR reads were re-called with MiXCR into one record per CDR3 protein. The data contain fewer than 350,000 distinct CDR3 sequences, 85% of them singletons. Sequencing was performed on CD8+ T cells from PBMCs. These receptors all come from a human donor with multiple sclerosis.

The genes are TRBV7-9 and TRBJ2-7, with D maybe TRBD2 (6 bases). With 0 bases removed from V and 2 bases from J, the gap between germline ends came to 11 bases. There are 15 residues in the CDR3. Germline V gives CDR1 SEHNR, CDR2 FQNEAQ (reference sequence). CDR3 region: CASSLAIGTAYEQYF. CDR3 in DNA: TGTGCCAGCAGCTTAGCGATTGGGACTGCCTACGAGCAGTACTTC.

The table lists this clonotype with a few counts. The chain carries TRBV5-6 and TRBJ1-2, with D hard to call. This CDR3 region has 18 residues. Germline CDR1 and CDR2: SGHDT and YYEEEE. V lost 2 bases, J lost 5 bases, and 25 bases lay in between. In nucleotides, the CDR3 is TGTGCCAGCAGCTTAACGATGGAGGTCCCAGCGCCCCGATATGGCTACACCTTC. It specifies CASSLTMEVPAPRYGYTF.

Only a few counts were recorded for this clonotype. The chain couples TRBV6-2 or TRBV6-3 to TRBJ2-1; 7 nucleotides agree with TRBD1. V dropped 0 bases and J dropped 7; count of bases not matched to a gene: 9. The CDR3 is 16 residues long. Germline CDR1 and CDR2: MNHEY and SVGEGT. DNA of the CDR3: TGTGCCAGCAGTTACTCGAAGTACAGGGGAGATAATGAGCAGTTCTTC. This gives the protein CASSYSKYRGDNEQFF.

The chain links TRBV6-1 to TRBJ2-1; 8 bases line up with TRBD2. This CDR3 region has 15 residues. CDR1 and CDR2 from the germline V gene are MNHNS and SASEGT. Losses at the gene ends were 1 base for V and 7 bases for J; bases not matched to a gene: 6. DNA of the CDR3: TGTGCCAGCAGTGAAGGGAGCGGGAGTGGAAATGAGCAGTTCTTC. Translation: CASSEGSGSGNEQFF.

In its sample, this clonotype was seen a few times. V usage is TRBV20-1 and J usage is TRBJ2-7; D is undetermined. CDR3 size: 10 residues. Trimming stripped 3 bases from V and 7 bases from J, with 7 bases between. Germline V CDR1 and CDR2: DFQATT, SNEGSKA (reference sequence). CDR3 sequence: CSARVREQYF. Here the CDR3 DNA reads TGCAGTGCTAGGGTGCGGGAGCAGTACTTC.

This chain joins TRBV30 and TRBJ1-5; weak D call: TRBD1 (6 bases). The germline V gene encodes CDR1 GTSNPN and CDR2 SVGIG (reference sequence). This CDR3 comprises 14 residues. V was trimmed by 2 bases and J by 5 bases, leaving 13 bases between them. CDR3 protein: CAWSPEQGYQPQHF. DNA for the CDR3: TGTGCCTGGAGTCCCGAACAGGGATATCAGCCCCAGCATTTT.

The V gene is TRBV19, the J gene TRBJ2-1, with 7 bases matching TRBD1. The CDR3 consists of 12 residues. The trim removed 7 bases at V and 10 bases at J, leaving 7 bases unmatched. Germline-derived CDR1 and CDR2 are LNHDA and SQIVND (reference sequence). CDR3 amino acids: CASKVGGDEQFF. The CDR3 DNA is TGTGCCAGTAAGGTAGGGGGCGACGAGCAGTTCTTC.

The genes are TRBV4-1 and TRBJ2-1, with unresolved D. This CDR3 has 14 residues. CDR1 and CDR2 (germline): MGHRA, YSYEKL. Trimming pared 0 bases from V and 2 bases from J, leaving 5 bases between. For the CDR3, the DNA is TGCGCCAGCAGCCAAGATAAAGCCTACAATGAGCAGTTCTTC. It translates to CASSQDKAYNEQFF.

This sequence joins TRBV27 and TRBJ2-3; D is uncertain. This CDR3 is 16 amino acids long. CDR1 and CDR2 (germline): MNHEY, SMNVEV (reference sequence). Trimming removed 4 bases at V and 1 base at J, with 15 bases between. The CDR3 loop reads CASSSPAGWGTDTQYF. The CDR3 DNA reads as TGTGCCAGCAGTTCCCCCGCTGGCTGGGGCACAGATACGCAGTATTTT.

The chain carries TRBV6-2 or TRBV6-3 and TRBJ2-7, with D maybe TRBD2 (5 bases). Germline lookup yields CDR1 MNHEY and CDR2 SVGEGT. This CDR3 comprises 15 residues. The V end was cut by 0 bases, the J end by 0 bases, with 9 bases between. The CDR3 loop is CASSYSRRGSYEQYF. The CDR3 nucleotides are TGTGCCAGCAGTTACTCGAGACGGGGCTCCTACGAGCAGTACTTC.

V is TRBV14 and J is TRBJ2-7; tentative D call: TRBD1 (5 bases). The germline gives CDR1 SGHDN, CDR2 FVKESK. The V end was cut by 3 bases, the J end by 2 bases, with 11 bases between. The CDR3 sequence is 14 residues long. CDR3 bases: TGTGCCAGCAGCCAGGGGCGTGGAACCTACGAGCAGTACTTC. Amino acid sequence: CASSQGRGTYEQYF.